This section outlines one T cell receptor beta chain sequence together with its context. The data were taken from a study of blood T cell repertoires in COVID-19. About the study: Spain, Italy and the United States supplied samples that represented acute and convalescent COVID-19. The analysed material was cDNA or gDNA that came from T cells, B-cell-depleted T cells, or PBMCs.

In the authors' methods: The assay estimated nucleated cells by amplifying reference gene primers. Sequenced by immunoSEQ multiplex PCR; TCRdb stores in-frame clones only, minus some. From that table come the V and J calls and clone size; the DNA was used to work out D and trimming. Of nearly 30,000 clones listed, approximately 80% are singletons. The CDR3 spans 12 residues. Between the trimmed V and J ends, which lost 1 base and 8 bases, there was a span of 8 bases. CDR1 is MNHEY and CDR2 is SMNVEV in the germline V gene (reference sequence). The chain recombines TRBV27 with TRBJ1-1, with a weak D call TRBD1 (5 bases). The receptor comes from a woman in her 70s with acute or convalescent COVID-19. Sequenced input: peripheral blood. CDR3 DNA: TGTGCCAGCAGTTTATATCCAGGGGAAGCTTTCTTT. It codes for CASSLYPGEAFF.